The clone carrying this T cell receptor (beta chain) was detected once. The study assigned cohorts using participant-reported clinical history. Authors' analysis steps: Using reference gene primer amplification, nucleated cell counts were estimated. Data came from immunoSEQ multiplex PCR; TCRdb stores just in-frame clones and leaves some out. Clone size and the V and J calls come from that table; the DNA yielded D and trimming. The sample holds 70,000 to 90,000 clones, approximately 90% seen once. The data were obtained in a study of blood T cell repertoires in COVID-19. Turning to the study itself: The analysed material was cDNA or gDNA that came from T cells, B-cell-depleted T cells, or PBMCs.

V shed 4 bases and J shed 5 bases, with 14 bases lying between them. CDR1 and CDR2 from the germline V gene are MNHEY and SVGAGI. CDR3 length: 14 residues. This chain joins TRBV6-5 and TRBJ1-1; maybe TRBD1 (6 bases). The material sequenced was PBMCs or T cells enriched from blood (not recorded which). This sequence was found in a woman in her 50s with acute COVID-19. The CDR3 nucleotides are TGTGCCAGCAGTTGGGGGGGCGCGAGGACTGAAGCTTTCTTT. It is translated as CASSWGGARTEAFF.